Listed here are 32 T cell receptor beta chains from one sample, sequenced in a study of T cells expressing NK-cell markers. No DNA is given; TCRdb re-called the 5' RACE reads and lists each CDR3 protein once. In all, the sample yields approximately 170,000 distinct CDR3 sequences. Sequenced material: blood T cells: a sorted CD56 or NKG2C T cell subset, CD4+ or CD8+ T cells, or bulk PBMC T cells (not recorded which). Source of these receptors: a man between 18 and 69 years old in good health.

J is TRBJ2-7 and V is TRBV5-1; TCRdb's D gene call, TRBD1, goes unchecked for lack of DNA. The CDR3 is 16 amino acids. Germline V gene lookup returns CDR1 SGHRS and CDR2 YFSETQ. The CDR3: CASSLAGTGLTYEQYF.

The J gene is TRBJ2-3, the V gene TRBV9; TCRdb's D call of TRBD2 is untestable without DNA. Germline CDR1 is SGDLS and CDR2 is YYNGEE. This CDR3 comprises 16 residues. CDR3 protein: CASSGPTNFYADTQYF. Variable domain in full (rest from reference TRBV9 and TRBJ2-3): DSGVTQTPKHLITATGQRVTLRCSPRSGDLSVYWYQQSLDQGLQFLIQYYNGEERAKGNILERFSAQQFPDLHSELNLSSLELGDSALYFCASSGPTNFYADTQYFGPGTRLTVL.

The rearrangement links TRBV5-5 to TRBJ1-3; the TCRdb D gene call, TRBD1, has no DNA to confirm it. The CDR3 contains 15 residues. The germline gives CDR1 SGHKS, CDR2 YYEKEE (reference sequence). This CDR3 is CASSFVGATGNTIYF.

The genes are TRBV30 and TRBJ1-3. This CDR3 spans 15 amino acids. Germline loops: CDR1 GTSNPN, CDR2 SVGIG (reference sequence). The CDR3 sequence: CAWRSPVSSGNTIYF. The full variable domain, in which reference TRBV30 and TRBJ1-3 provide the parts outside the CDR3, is SQTIHQWPATLVQPVGSPLSLECTVEGTSNPNLYWYRQAAGRGLQLLFYSVGIGQISSEVPQNLSASRPQDRQFILSSKKLLLSDSGFYLCAWRSPVSSGNTIYFGEGSWLTVV.

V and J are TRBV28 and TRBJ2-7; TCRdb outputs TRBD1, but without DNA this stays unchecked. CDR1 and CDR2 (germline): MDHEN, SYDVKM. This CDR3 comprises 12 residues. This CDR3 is CASSFPGGEQYF.

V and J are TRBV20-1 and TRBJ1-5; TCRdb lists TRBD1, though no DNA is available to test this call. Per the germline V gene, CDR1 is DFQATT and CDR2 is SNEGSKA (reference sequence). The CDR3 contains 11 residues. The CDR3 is CSAGQGDPQHF.

CDR3 protein: CASSPGLNSPLHF. The chain couples TRBV5-4 to TRBJ1-6; TCRdb indicates TRBD1, and absent DNA this call remains unverified. This CDR3 has 13 amino acids. The germline V gene has CDR1 SGHNT and CDR2 YYREEE (reference sequence).

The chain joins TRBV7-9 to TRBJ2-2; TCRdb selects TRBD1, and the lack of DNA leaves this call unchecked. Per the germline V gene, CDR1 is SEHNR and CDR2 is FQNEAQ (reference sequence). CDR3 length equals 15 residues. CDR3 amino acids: CASSPTGASTGELFF.

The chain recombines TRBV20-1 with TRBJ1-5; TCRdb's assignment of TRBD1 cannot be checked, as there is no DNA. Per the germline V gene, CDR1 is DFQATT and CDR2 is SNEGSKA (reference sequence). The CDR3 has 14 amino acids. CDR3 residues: CSARDDREYQPQHF.

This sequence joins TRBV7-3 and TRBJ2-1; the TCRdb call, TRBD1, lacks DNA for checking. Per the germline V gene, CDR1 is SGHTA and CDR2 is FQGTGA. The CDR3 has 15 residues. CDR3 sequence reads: CASSHFPDSLNEQFF.

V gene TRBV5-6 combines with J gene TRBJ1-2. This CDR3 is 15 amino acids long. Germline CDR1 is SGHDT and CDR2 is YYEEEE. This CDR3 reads CASSLVGVANYGYTF.

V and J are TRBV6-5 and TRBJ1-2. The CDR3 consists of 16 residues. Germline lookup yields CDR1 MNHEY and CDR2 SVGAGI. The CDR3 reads CASSYSSRGWAYGYTF.

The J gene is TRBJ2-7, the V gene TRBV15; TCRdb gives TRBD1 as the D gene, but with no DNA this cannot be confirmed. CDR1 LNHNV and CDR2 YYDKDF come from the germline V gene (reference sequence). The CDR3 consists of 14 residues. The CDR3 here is CATTLGQGAGEQYF.

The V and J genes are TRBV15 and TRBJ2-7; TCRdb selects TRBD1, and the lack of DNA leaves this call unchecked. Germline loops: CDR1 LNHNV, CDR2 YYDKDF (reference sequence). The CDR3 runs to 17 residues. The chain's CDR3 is CATSRAFGQGSSYEQYF. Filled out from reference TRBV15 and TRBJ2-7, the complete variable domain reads DAMVIQNPRYQVTQFGKPVTLSCSQTLNHNVMYWYQQKSSQAPKLLFHYYDKDFNNEADTPDNFQSRRPNTSFCFLDIRSPGLGDTAMYLCATSRAFGQGSSYEQYFGPGTRLTVT.

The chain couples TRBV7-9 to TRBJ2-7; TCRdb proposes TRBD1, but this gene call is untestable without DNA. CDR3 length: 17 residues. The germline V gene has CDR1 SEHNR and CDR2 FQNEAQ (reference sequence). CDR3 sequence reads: CASSLAPGPTSSYEQYF.

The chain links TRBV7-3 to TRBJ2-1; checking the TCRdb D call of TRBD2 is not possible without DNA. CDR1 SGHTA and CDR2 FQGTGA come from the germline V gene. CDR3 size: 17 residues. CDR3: CASSLGLAGGPVDEQFF. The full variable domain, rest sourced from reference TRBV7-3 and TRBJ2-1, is GAGVSQTPSNKVTEKGKYVELRCDPISGHTALYWYRQSLGQGPEFLIYFQGTGAADDSGLPNDRFFAVRPEGSVSTLKIQRTERGDSAVYLCASSLGLAGGPVDEQFFGPGTRLTVL.

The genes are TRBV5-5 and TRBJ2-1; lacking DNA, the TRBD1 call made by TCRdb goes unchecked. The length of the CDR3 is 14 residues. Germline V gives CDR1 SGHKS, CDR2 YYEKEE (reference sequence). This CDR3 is CASSLQGGYNEQFF.

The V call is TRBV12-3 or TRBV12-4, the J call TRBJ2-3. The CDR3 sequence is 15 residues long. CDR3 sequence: CASSLGLQSTDTQYF.

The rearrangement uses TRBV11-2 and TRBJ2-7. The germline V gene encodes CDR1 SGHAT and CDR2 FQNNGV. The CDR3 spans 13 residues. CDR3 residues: CASSLGLKDGQYF.

CDR3: CASRRSDRGLDEQFF. This chain connects TRBV11-2 to TRBJ2-1; TCRdb's D call of TRBD1 is untestable without DNA. Germline V gives CDR1 SGHAT, CDR2 FQNNGV. The CDR3 length is 15 residues. The full variable domain, rest sourced from reference TRBV11-2 and TRBJ2-1, is EAGVAQSPRYKIIEKRQSVAFWCNPISGHATLYWYQQILGQGPKLLIQFQNNGVVDDSQLPKDRFSAERLKGVDSTLKIQPAKLEDSAVYLCASRRSDRGLDEQFFGPGTRLTVL.

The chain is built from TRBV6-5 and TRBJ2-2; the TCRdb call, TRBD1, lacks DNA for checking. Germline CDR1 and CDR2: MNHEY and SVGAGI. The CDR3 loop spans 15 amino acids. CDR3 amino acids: CASRVTTGETGELFF.

The CDR3 sequence: CASSRGPWTEQYF. The chain joins TRBV3-1 to TRBJ2-7; TCRdb names TRBD1, which stays unverified in the absence of DNA. Germline assignment: CDR1 LGHDT and CDR2 YNNKEL (reference sequence). This CDR3 spans 13 amino acids.

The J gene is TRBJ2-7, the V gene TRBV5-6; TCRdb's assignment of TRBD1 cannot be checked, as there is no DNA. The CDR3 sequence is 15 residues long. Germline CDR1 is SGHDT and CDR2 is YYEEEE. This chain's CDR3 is CASSLDDSGNYEQYF. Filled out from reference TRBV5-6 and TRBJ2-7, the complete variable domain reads DAGVTQSPTHLIKTRGQQVTLRCSPKSGHDTVSWYQQALGQGPQFIFQYYEEEERQRGNFPDRFSGHQFPNYSSELNVNALLLGDSALYLCASSLDDSGNYEQYFGPGTRLTVT.

The CDR3 is CASTPRGGSYNEQFF. V gene TRBV6-1 combines with J gene TRBJ2-1. This CDR3 is 15 amino acids long. Germline loops: CDR1 MNHNS, CDR2 SASEGT.

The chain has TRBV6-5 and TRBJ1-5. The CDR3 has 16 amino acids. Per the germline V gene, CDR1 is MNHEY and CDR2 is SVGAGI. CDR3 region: CASSSATVNSNQPQHF.

The CDR3 loop is CSVVTGTGNEQFF. The chain has TRBV29-1 and TRBJ2-1; TCRdb selects TRBD1, and the lack of DNA leaves this call unchecked. Per the germline V gene, CDR1 is SQVTM and CDR2 is ANQGSEA. The CDR3 totals 13 residues.

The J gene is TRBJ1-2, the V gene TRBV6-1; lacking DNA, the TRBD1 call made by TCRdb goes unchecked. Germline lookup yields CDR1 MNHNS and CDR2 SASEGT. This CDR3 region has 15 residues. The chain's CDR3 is CASMELWGGNYGYTF.

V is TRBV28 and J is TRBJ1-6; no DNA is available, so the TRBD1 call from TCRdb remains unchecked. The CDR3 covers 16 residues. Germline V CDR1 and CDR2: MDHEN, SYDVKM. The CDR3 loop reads CASSINRDRGNSPLHF.

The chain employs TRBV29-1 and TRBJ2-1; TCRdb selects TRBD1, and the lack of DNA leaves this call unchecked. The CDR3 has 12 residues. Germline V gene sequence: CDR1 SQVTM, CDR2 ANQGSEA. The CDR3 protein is CSVKSGRGEQFF.

The CDR3 reads CASSLDRQGDEAFF. This sequence joins TRBV5-1 and TRBJ1-1; TCRdb indicates TRBD1, and absent DNA this call remains unverified. CDR1 is SGHRS and CDR2 is YFSETQ in the germline V gene. This CDR3 is built from 14 residues. The full variable domain, with the rest looked up from reference TRBV5-1 and TRBJ1-1, is KAGVTQTPRYLIKTRGQQVTLSCSPISGHRSVSWYQQTPGQGLQFLFEYFSETQRNKGNFPGRFSGRQFSNSRSEMNVSTLELGDSALYLCASSLDRQGDEAFFGQGTRLTVV.

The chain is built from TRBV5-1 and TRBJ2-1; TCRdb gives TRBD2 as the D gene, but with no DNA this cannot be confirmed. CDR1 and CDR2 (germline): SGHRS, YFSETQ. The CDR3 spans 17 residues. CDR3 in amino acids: CASSRSRTSGSYNEQFF.

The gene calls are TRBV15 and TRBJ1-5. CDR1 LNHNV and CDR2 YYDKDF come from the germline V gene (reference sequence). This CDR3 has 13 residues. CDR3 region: CATSRTVEKPQHF.